This T cell receptor beta chain stems from a study of blood T cell repertoires in COVID-19. Study summary: The United States, Italy and Spain were the sources of the acute and convalescent COVID-19 samples. Nucleic acid was either cDNA or gDNA, and it came from T cells, B-cell-depleted T cells, or PBMCs.

CDR3 length: 16 amino acids. V lost 6 bases to trimming and J lost 3 bases; unmatched junction nucleotides: 11. CDR1 is MNHEY and CDR2 is SVGEGT in the germline V gene. Per the study methods: Amplification with reference gene primers provided the estimates of nucleated cell counts. Clones were read by immunoSEQ multiplex PCR, and TCRdb kept only the in-frame ones, dropping some. The DNA gave D and trimming, while V, J and clone size come from that table. This table has 250,000 to 350,000 clones, approximately 86% appearing once. This clone occurred a few times. The genes are TRBV6-2 or TRBV6-3 and TRBJ1-5, with TRBD1 matching 7 bases. This clonotype was obtained from a woman aged 45-65 years who had recovered from COVID-19. The sample taken for sequencing was peripheral blood. Here the CDR3 DNA reads TGTGCCAGCAGCCTCATCCCGACAGGGAACAATCAGCCCCAGCATTTT. Its protein is CASSLIPTGNNQPQHF.